Each of the 10 T cell receptor beta chains below was sequenced from the same sample in a study of CD8+CD57+ T cells in acquired aplastic anemia (dated by TCRdb to the late 2010s). Instrument on record: Illumina HiSeq 2000. Genomic DNA was used as template for profiling of TCR beta VDJ combinations and CDR3 sequences. TCRdb reworked the public reads: Q25 trimming with fastp, MiXCR clone assembly, productive beta chains retained. Each record represents a unique CDR3 protein, reported with the most common genes and DNA among its rows. Here the sample has a few hundred thousand distinct CDR3 sequences; 55% to 60% occur a single time. The top ten clones comprise 7.5% to 9% of the sample. The sequencing sample was made of sorted CD4+, CD8+, or CD8+CD57+ T cells (not recorded which) from PBMCs. These receptors came from a human donor with severe aplastic anemia or a healthy control (not recorded which).

This clonotype was seen repeatedly, ten times or more. The rearrangement uses TRBV19 and TRBJ1-5, with a possible D match to TRBD1 (5 bases). The CDR3 extends over 13 amino acids. Germline CDR1 reads LNHDA; CDR2 reads SQIVND (reference sequence). Trimming left V 9 bases short and J 8 bases short, with 17 bases between. CDR3 sequence reads: CASNTGVWEPQHF. The CDR3 DNA is TGTGCCAGCAACACGGGGGTTTGGGAGCCCCAGCATTTT.

This clonotype was counted a few times. The chain combines TRBV7-3 with TRBJ1-5; D not resolved. Germline V lookup: CDR1 SGHTA, CDR2 FQGTGA. This CDR3 is built from 12 residues. The CDR3 sequence: CAKDTDNQPQHF. The DNA of the CDR3 is TGTGCTAAAGACACGGACAATCAGCCCCAGCATTTT.

The genes are TRBV12-3 or TRBV12-4 and TRBJ2-2; D is uncertain. Trimming took off 7 bases at V and 6 bases at J, with 15 bases between the two ends. The CDR3 runs 14 residues. DNA for the CDR3: TGTGCCAGCAACCCCGTCGCGCTAGCCGGGGAGCTGTTTTTT. It yields the protein CASNPVALAGELFF.

This clonotype was seen at least ten times. The V gene is TRBV11-1, the J gene TRBJ1-1; possibly TRBD1 for D (5 bases). CDR1 is SGHAT and CDR2 is FQDESV in the germline V gene (reference sequence). The CDR3 is 15 residues long. Trimming stripped 2 bases from V and 2 bases from J, with 12 bases between. CDR3 residues: CASSLSRDRNTEAFF. In DNA form, the CDR3 reads TGTGCCAGCAGCTTATCTCGGGACCGAAACACTGAAGCTTTCTTT.

The chain has TRBV5-5 and TRBJ1-1; D is uncertain. Germline lookup yields CDR1 SGHKS and CDR2 YYEKEE (reference sequence). This CDR3 contains 16 residues. V shed 1 base and J shed 0 bases, with 13 bases lying between them. CDR3 coding DNA: TGTGCCAGCAGCTTGAAGTTCCAGGCGGTGAACACTGAAGCTTTCTTT. Translation: CASSLKFQAVNTEAFF. Full variable domain (outside the CDR3, taken from reference TRBV5-5 and TRBJ1-1): DAGVTQSPTHLIKTRGQQVTLRCSPISGHKSVSWYQQVLGQGPQFIFQYYEKEERGRGNFPDRFSARQFPNYSSELNVNALLLGDSALYLCASSLKFQAVNTEAFFGQGTRLTVV.

This clonotype was recorded many times. The CDR3 DNA sequence: TGCAGTGCTAGAGGGAGAACTGGCACCTATAATTCACCCCTCCACTTT. Translation gives CSARGRTGTYNSPLHF. The J gene is TRBJ1-6, the V gene TRBV20-1; D is unclear. CDR3 length: 16 residues. CDR1 is DFQATT, CDR2 SNEGSKA, per germline (reference sequence). The V and J ends lost 1 base and 2 bases respectively, with 12 bases between them.

As to this clonotype: The junction departs from the called germline gene at one end, perhaps through a read error. The J gene is TRBJ2-1, the V gene TRBV6-5; D is possibly TRBD1 or TRBD2 (6 bases each). The CDR3 is 14 residues long. Looked up from germline, CDR1 is MNHEY and CDR2 is SVGAGI. CDR3 nucleotide sequence: TGTGCCAGCAGTTGGGGGGAGAGGGGGGTTGCCCCTATCTTC. Its protein is CASSWGERGVAPIF.

Notes on this clonotype: Given a much more abundant clone one base away, this may be a read error. This chain joins TRBV7-6 and TRBJ2-5; TRBD1 might be the D (5 bases). Germline-derived CDR1 and CDR2 are SGHVS and FNYEAQ. V dropped 4 bases and J dropped 5 bases, with 14 bases sitting between them. This CDR3 spans 14 amino acids. The CDR3: CASSWGTGVETQYF. Written as DNA, the CDR3 is TGTGCCAGCAGCTGGGGCACGGGTGTTGAGACCCAGTACTTC.

At least ten counts were recorded for this clonotype. DNA for the CDR3: TGCAGTGCTAGTTTTTTGGGCGGGGGGGTTGGTGAGACCCAGTACTTC. This translates into CSASFLGGGVGETQYF. The chain joins TRBV20-1 to TRBJ2-5; 9 nucleotides line up with TRBD2. V lost 3 bases to trimming and J lost 5 bases; unmatched junction nucleotides: 13. This CDR3 spans 16 amino acids. CDR1 is DFQATT and CDR2 is SNEGSKA in the germline V gene (reference sequence).

The rearrangement joins TRBV2 to TRBJ2-7; 9 nucleotides line up with TRBD2. J gave up 3 bases and V 0 bases, and 0 bases lay outside the gene matches. CDR3 length: 14 amino acids. In germline, CDR1 is SNHLY, CDR2 FYNNEI. In nucleotides, the CDR3 is TGTGCCAGCAGTGAAGCGCGGGGGGGCTACGAGCAGTACTTC. Amino acids: CASSEARGGYEQYF. Combining the CDR3 with reference TRBV2 and TRBJ2-7 gives the whole variable domain EPEVTQTPSHQVTQMGQEVILRCVPISNHLYFYWYRQILGQKVEFLVSFYNNEISEKSEIFDDQFSVERPDGSNFTLKIRSTKLEDSAMYFCASSEARGGYEQYFGPGTRLTVT.